This T cell receptor (beta chain) was documented in a study of cytomegalovirus exposure and HLA in healthy donors. Whole-study context: In an earlier analysis, 95 million to 130 million unique TCR beta sequences were found from some 200 million T cells. Study outcomes and limitations: When analyzed later, the rates of TCR association showed variation by HLA locus, with DRB1 the most and HLA-C the fewest. The study flagged approximately 180 TCR beta chains as cytomegalovirus-associated.

PCR employed 60 Vbeta and 13 Jbeta primers. Assay: immunoSEQ multiplex PCR; the TCRdb copy retains only in-frame clones and omits some. The sample shows 150,000 to 200,000 clones, 87% of them seen only once. This clone was seen once. What it recognizes is unknown. The sequenced material came from PBMCs. The sequence derives from a boy younger than 10 in good health and CMV-seronegative.

The DNA of the CDR3 is TGTGCCAGCAGTTTACGGCGGGGGGGCACGAATGAGCAGTTCTTC. It codes for CASSLRRGGTNEQFF. This chain joins TRBV28 and TRBJ2-1; 9 nucleotides line up with TRBD2. The germline CDR1 and CDR2 sequences are MDHEN and SYDVKM. The CDR3 spans 15 residues. Trimming cost V 2 bases and J 7 bases; bases outside gene matches: 6.